This record covers a single T cell receptor (beta chain). Its antigen is currently unknown. Germline V lookup: CDR1 MGHRA, CDR2 YSYEKL. This CDR3 contains 15 residues. V lost 0 bases, J lost 9 bases, and 9 bases stayed unmatched. The sample comes from a study of cytomegalovirus exposure and HLA in healthy donors. The overall study: Genotyping showed around 81% of approximately 430 donors falling in the Caucasian-associated ancestry cluster.

The PCR employed 60 Vbeta primers together with 13 Jbeta primers. TCRdb keeps only in-frame clones here, not all; method: immunoSEQ multiplex PCR. Of nearly 110,000 clones detected, roughly 80% appear once; the ten largest clones hold 3% to 4%. Study conclusions and caveats: Researchers counted 180 or so TCR beta chains as cytomegalovirus-associated. The productive fraction for most TCR beta V segments was about 90% or about 30% in an earlier analysis. A later analysis reportedly found that, within productive TCRs, an Asian-associated ancestry cluster had fewer N-insertions than the mean observed across the roughly 730 donors.

Sequencing was carried out using PBMCs. The chain employs TRBV4-1 and TRBJ1-1; TRBD1 aligns across 8 bases. This TCR derives from a man aged 55 to 70 in good health and CMV-seronegative. This chain's CDR3 is CASSQDSQGARKAFF. In DNA, the CDR3 is TGCGCCAGCAGCCAAGATTCCCAGGGGGCGCGTAAAGCTTTCTTT.